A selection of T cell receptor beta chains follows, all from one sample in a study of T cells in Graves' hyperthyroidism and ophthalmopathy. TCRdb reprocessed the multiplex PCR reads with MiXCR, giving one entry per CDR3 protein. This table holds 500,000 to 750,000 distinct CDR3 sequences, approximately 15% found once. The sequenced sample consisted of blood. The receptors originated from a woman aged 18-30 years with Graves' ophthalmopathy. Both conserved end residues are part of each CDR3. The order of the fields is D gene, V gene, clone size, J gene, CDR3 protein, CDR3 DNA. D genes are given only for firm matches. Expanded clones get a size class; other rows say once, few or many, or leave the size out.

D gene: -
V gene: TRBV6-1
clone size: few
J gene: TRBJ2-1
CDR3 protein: CATSTRGGEVREQFF
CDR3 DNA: TGTGCCACCAGCACTCGCGGAGGGGAGGTACGGGAGCAGTTCTTC

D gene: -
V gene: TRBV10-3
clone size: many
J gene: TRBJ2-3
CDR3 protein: CAISDRLAATDTQYF
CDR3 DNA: TGTGCCATCAGTGACCGACTTGCGGCCACAGATACGCAGTATTTT

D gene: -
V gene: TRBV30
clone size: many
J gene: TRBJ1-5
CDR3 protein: CAWSVLPNNQPQHF
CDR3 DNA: TGTGCCTGGAGTGTGCTCCCAAACAATCAGCCCCAGCATTTT

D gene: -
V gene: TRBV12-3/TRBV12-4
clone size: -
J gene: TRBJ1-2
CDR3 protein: CASRQALGVEGYTF
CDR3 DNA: TGTGCCAGCAGGCAGGCATTGGGAGTAGAGGGCTACACCTTC

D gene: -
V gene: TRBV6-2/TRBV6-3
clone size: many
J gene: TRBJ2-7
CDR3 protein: CASSLEGTGNYEQYF
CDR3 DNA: TGTGCCAGCAGTCTGGAGGGGACGGGTAACTACGAGCAGTACTTC

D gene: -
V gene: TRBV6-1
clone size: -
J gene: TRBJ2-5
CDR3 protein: CASSLGPLEYF
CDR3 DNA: TGTGCCAGCAGCCTGGGACCCCTCGAGTACTTC

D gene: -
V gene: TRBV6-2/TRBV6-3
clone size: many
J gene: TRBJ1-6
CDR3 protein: CASSYSTGLVSPLHF
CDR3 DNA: TGTGCCAGCAGTTACTCGACAGGTCTGGTTTCACCCCTCCACTTT

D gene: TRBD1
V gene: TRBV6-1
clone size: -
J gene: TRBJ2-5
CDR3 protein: CATRGQETQYF
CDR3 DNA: TGTGCCACTAGGGGACAGGAGACCCAGTACTTC

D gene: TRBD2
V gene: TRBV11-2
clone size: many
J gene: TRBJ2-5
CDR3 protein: CASSRTSGRPGTQYF
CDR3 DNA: TGTGCCAGCAGCCGGACTAGCGGGAGGCCGGGGACCCAGTACTTC

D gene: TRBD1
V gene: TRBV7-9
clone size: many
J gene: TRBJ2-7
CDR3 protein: CASAGTGETSYEQYF
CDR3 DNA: TGTGCCAGCGCCGGGACAGGGGAGACCTCCTACGAGCAGTACTTC

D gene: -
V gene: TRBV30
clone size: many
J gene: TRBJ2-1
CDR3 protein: CAWSDVPPAYNEQFF
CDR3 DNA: TGTGCCTGGAGTGATGTCCCCCCAGCATACAATGAGCAGTTCTTC

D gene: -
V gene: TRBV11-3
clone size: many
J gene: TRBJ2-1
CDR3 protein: CASSLDTGQHNEQFF
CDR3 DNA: TGTGCCAGCAGCTTAGATACCGGACAGCACAATGAGCAGTTCTTC

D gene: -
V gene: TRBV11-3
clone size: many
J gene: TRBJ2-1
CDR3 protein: CASSRHGPSYNEQFF
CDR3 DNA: TGTGCCAGCAGCCGCCATGGTCCCTCCTACAATGAGCAGTTCTTC

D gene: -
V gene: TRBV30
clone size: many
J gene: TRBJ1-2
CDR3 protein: CASVGGGSGDYGYTF
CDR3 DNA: TGTGCCTCGGTAGGGGGGGGCAGTGGAGACTATGGCTACACCTTC

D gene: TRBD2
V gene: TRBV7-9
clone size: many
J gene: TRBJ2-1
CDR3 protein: CASSAGDPTSGSYNEQFF
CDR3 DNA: TGTGCCAGCAGCGCAGGGGACCCCACTAGCGGGAGCTACAATGAGCAGTTCTTC

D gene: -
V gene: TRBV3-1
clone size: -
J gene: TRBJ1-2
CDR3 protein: CASSQDGVVGYTF
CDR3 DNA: TGTGCCAGCAGCCAAGATGGGGTTGTTGGCTACACCTTC

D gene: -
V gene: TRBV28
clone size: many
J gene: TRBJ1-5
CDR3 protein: CASSSPGSNQPQHF
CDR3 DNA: TGTGCCAGCAGTTCTCCGGGGAGCAATCAGCCCCAGCATTTT

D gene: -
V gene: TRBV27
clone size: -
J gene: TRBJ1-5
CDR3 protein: CASSYPGTLPHQPQHF
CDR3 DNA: TGTGCCAGCAGTTATCCGGGGACATTGCCTCATCAGCCCCAGCATTTT

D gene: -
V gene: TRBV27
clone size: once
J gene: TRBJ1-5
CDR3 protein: CASSSRVLNQPQHF
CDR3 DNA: TGTGCCAGCAGTTCGCGAGTCCTCAATCAGCCCCAGCATTTT

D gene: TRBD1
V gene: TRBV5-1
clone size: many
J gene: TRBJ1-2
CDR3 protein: CASSQDREVYGYTF
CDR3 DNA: TGCGCCAGCAGCCAGGACAGGGAGGTCTATGGCTACACCTTC

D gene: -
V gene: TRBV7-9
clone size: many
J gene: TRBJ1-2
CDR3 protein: CASSRDRSGYTF
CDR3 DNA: TGTGCCAGCAGCCGCGACAGGAGTGGCTACACCTTC

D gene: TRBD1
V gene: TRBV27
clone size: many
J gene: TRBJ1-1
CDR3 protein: CASSRGTGGFEAFF
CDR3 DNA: TGTGCCAGCAGTCGCGGGACAGGGGGCTTTGAAGCTTTCTTT

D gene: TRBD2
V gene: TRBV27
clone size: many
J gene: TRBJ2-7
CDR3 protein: CASSLSGLAGGIYGEQYF
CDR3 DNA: TGTGCCAGCAGTTTATCAGGACTAGCGGGAGGGATCTACGGGGAGCAGTACTTC

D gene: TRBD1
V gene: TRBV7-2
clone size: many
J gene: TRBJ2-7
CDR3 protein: CASSLGTGEKYF
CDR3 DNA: TGTGCCAGCAGCTTAGGGACAGGGGAGAAGTACTTC

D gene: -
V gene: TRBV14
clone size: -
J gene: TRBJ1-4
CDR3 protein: CASSQVLTSEKLFF
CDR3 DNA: TGTGCCAGCAGCCAAGTACTTACGAGTGAAAAACTGTTTTTT

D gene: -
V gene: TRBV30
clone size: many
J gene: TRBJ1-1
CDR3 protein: CAWSRLGAGVNTEAFF
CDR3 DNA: TGTGCCTGGAGTAGATTGGGGGCGGGGGTGAACACTGAAGCTTTCTTT

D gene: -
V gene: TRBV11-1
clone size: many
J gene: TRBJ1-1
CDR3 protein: CASSLERRTEAFF
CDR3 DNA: TGTGCCAGCAGCTTAGAGCGAAGGACTGAAGCTTTCTTT

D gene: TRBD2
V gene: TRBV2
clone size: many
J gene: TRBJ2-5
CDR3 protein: CASKSGRYQETQYF
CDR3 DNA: TGTGCCAGCAAAAGCGGGAGGTACCAAGAGACCCAGTACTTC

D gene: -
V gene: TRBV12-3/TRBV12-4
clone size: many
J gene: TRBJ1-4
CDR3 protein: CASSFGGTANEKLFF
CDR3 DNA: TGTGCCAGCAGTTTTGGGGGGACGGCTAATGAAAAACTGTTTTTT

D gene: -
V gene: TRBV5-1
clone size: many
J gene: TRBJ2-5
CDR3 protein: CASSLGGWADPQQETQYF
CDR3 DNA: TGCGCCAGCAGCCTAGGAGGATGGGCCGACCCTCAGCAAGAGACCCAGTACTTC

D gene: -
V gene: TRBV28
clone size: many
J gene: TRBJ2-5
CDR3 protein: CASSPPGAQETQYF
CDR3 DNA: TGTGCCAGCAGCCCCCCAGGGGCCCAAGAGACCCAGTACTTC

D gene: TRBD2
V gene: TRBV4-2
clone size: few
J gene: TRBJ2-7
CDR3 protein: CASSQDGGGRAYEQYF
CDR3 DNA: TGTGCCAGCAGCCAAGATGGAGGCGGGAGGGCGTACGAGCAGTACTTC

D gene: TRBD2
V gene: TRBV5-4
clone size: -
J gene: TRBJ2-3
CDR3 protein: CAGSRGLAGTDTQYF
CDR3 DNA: TGTGCCGGTAGCCGGGGACTAGCGGGGACAGATACGCAGTATTTT

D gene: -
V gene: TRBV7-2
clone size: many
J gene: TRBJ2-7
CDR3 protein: CASSLRFPPLLAEQYF
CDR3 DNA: TGTGCCAGCAGCTTAAGGTTCCCTCCTTTACTCGCCGAGCAGTACTTC

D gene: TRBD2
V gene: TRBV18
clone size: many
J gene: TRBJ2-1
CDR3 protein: CASHLAGGPGDEQFF
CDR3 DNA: TGTGCCAGCCACCTAGCGGGAGGGCCTGGGGATGAGCAGTTCTTC

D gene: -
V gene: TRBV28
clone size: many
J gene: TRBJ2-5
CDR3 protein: CASSHQETQYF
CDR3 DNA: TGTGCCAGCAGCCACCAAGAGACCCAGTACTTC

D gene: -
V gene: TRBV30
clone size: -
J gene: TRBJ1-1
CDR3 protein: CAWSVASSEAFF
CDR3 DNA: TGTGCCTGGAGTGTTGCGAGTAGTGAAGCTTTCTTT

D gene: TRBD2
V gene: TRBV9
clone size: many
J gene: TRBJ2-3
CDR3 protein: CASNLAGVTDTQYF
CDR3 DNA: TGTGCCAGCAACCTAGCGGGAGTCACAGATACGCAGTATTTT

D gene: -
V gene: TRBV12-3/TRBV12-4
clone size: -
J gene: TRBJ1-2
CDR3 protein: CASRPDGPYYGYTF
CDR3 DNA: TGTGCCAGCAGACCCGACGGACCCTACTATGGCTACACCTTC

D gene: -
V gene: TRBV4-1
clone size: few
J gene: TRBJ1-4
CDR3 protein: CASSHPVTKGAEKLFF
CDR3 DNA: TGCGCCAGCAGCCACCCCGTGACGAAGGGAGCGGAAAAACTGTTTTTT

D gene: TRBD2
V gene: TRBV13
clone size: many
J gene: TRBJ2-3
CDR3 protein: CASSLGGRASTDTQYF
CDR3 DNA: TGTGCCAGCAGCTTGGGGGGGAGGGCAAGCACAGATACGCAGTATTTT

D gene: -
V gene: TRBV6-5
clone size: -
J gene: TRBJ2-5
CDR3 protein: CASSYLARSETQYF
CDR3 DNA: TGTGCCAGCAGTTACCTAGCGCGTAGTGAGACCCAGTACTTC

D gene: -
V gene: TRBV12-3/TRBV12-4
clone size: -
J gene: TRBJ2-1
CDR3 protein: CASSELSPLVGGYYNEQFF
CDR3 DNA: TGTGCCAGCAGTGAATTGTCCCCTCTAGTTGGCGGGTACTACAATGAGCAGTTCTTC

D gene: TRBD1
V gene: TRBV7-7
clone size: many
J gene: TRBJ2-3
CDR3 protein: CASSHGGQGTQYF
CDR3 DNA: TGTGCTAGCAGCCACGGGGGACAGGGGACGCAGTATTTT

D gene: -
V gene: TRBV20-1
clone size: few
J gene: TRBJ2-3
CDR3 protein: CSARGPVATDTQYF
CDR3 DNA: TGCAGTGCTAGGGGCCCCGTGGCCACAGATACGCAGTATTTT

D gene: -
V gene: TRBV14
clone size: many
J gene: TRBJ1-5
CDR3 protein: CASSRSGFNQPQHF
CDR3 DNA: TGTGCCAGCAGCCGATCCGGGTTCAATCAGCCCCAGCATTTT

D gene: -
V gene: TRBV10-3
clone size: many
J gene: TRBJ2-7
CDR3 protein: CAISERAAGSEQYF
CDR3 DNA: TGTGCCATCAGTGAGAGAGCGGCGGGCTCCGAGCAGTACTTC

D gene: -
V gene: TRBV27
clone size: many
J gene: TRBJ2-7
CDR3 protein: CASSSFEQGGYEQYF
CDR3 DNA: TGTGCCAGCAGTTCCTTCGAACAGGGTGGCTACGAGCAGTACTTC

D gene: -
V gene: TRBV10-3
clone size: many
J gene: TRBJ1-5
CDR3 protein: CAISEQRGDGQPQHF
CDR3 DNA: TGTGCCATCAGTGAGCAGCGGGGGGATGGGCAGCCCCAGCATTTT

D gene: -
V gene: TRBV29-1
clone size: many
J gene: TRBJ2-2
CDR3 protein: CSVEGLTTSRDTGELFF
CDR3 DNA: TGCAGCGTTGAAGGTTTAACTACCAGCCGCGACACCGGGGAGCTGTTTTTT

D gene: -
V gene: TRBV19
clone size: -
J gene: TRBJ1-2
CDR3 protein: CASSANRDYGYTF
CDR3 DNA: TGTGCCAGTAGTGCCAACAGGGATTATGGCTACACCTTC

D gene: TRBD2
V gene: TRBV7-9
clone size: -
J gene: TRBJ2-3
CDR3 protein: CASSLGPGLAGGNTDTQYF
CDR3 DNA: TGTGCCAGCAGCTTAGGGCCGGGACTAGCGGGAGGAAACACAGATACGCAGTATTTT

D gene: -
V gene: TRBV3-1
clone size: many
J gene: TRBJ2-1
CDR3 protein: CASSQRRGNEQFF
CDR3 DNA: TGTGCCAGCAGCCAGCGTAGAGGGAATGAGCAGTTCTTC

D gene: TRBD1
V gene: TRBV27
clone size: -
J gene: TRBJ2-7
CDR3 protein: CASVRRDRGPSYEQYF
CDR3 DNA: TGTGCCAGCGTGCGCCGGGACAGGGGGCCCTCCTACGAGCAGTACTTC

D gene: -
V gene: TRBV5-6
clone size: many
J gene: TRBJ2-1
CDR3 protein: CASSLGLTNEQFF
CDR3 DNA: TGTGCCAGCAGCTTGGGACTAACCAATGAGCAGTTCTTC

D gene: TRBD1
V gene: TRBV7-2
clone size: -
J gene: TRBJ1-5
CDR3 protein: CASSPGQENQPQHF
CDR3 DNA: TGTGCCAGCAGCCCGGGACAGGAGAATCAGCCCCAGCATTTT